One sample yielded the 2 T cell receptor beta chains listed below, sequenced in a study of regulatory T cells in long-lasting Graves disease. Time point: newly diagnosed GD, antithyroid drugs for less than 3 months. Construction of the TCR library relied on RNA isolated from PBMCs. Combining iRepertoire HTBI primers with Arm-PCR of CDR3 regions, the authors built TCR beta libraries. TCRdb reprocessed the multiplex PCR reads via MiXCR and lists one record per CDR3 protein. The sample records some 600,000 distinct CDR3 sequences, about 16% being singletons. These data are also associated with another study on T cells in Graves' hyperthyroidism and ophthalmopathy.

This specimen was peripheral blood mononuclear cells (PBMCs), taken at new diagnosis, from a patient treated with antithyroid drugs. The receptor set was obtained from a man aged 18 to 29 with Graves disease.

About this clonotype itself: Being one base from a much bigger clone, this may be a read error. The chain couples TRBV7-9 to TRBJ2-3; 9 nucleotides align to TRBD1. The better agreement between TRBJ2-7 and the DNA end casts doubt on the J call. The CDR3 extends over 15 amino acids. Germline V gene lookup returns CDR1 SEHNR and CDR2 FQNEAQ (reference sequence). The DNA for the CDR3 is TGTGCCAGCAGCTCGGGACAGGGCGTCGGCTATGAGCAGTACTTC. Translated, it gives CASSSGQGVGYEQYF.

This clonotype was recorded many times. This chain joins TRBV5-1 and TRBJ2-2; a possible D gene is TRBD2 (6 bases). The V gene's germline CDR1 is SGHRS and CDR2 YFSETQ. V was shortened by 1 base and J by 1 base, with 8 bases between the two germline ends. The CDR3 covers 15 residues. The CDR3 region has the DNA TGCGCCAGCAGCTTGAACGGGAGGAACACCGGGGAGCTGTTTTTT. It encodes CASSLNGRNTGELFF.